This T cell receptor beta chain was obtained from a study of human T cells and chemical hapten exposure listed by TCRdb under 2021. Background for the entire study: For sensitization, 2% DPC in acetone was applied to a roughly 2 cm by roughly 2 cm area of upper inner arm skin. In alopecia patients, the study followed how the peripheral blood TCR repertoire changed in vivo over primary and secondary sensitization to diphenylcyclopropenone (DPC), a hapten. Alopecia areata with under or over 50% scalp involvement, alopecia totalis and alopecia universalis were represented in the patient cohort, which was mostly female. Blood was sampled from patients pre-sensitization (week 0) and at 2, 6 and about 24 weeks after DPC sensitization. Weekly therapeutic DPC doses were additionally applied to the scalp of patients throughout the roughly 23-week study period. Libraries were pooled for sequencing, and variation in per-sample TCR yields was attributed mainly to small differences in library volumes within the pool. For TCR sequencing, blood came from 25 to 35 alopecia patients at anywhere from one to four time points (pre-sensitization, 2, 6 and 24 weeks). Patch testing was done on the upper back using Finn chambers containing 0.01% DPC, and results were scored after 6 days according to International Contact Dermatitis Research Group standards. General findings and caveats noted by the study authors: Alopecia, a presumed autoimmune disease, was present in all patients, so the immune response of the patients might differ from that of healthy individuals. No change with DPC sensitization was found in the number of TCRs above 1 in 1000 frequency, and no evidence of global repertoire structure alterations was found. Compared with pre-sensitization or healthy control sets, expanded TCRs formed significantly more large CDR3 similarity clusters, which is consistent with antigen-driven responses. After repeated subsampling, the strength of the expansion versus patch-test correlation and the threshold at which it became significant changed. Patch test score was positively correlated with the number of PT1 expanded TCRs, with significance at thresholds 8, 16 and 32 but not at 4.

The receptor library was made with RACE. The sequencer listed for this sample is NextSeq 500. Library preparation attached unique molecular identifiers to individual cDNA molecules for quantitative, reproducible TCR counting. For every blood RNA sample, sequencing covered both the TCR alpha and TCR beta chains. In the original analysis: The median number of TCRs per sample was some 100,000, ranging from 23,224 to 690,600. V, J and CDR3 annotation of the TCR reads was performed with the Decombinator software suite. For PS versus PT1 abundance plots, all samples were subsampled to the same number of TCRs (28,000). TCRs were defined as expanded if absent before sensitization and observed at least eight times at the 2-week time point. TCRdb trimmed public reads at Q25 via fastp, called clones via MiXCR and kept in-frame beta chains. Merged by CDR3 protein, the rows form single entries marked with the most common genes and DNA. TCRdb, not the authors, supplied the V and J calls. This sample lists some 180,000 distinct CDR3 sequences; approximately 20% were detected once. The ten largest clonotypes hold about 7% of the sample.

This clonotype was observed a handful of times. Its cognate antigen has yet to be identified. No much larger clone is present one base from it, and per-base qualities are unavailable. CDR1 and CDR2 are read off the germline V gene (reference sequence) as SEHNR and FQNEAQ. Reading from cysteine to phenylalanine, the CDR3 counts 13 amino acids. Just the 39-base CDR3 DNA is kept, in frame starting at base 1. V loses 3 bases of germline sequence and J loses 4 bases, and the interval between the two ends is 9 bases. The sample's time point label, decoded: patch test 1, 2 weeks after DPC sensitization. Read against the paper, the sample's treatment or condition label means: therapeutic diphenylcyclopropenone sensitization with weekly scalp DPC. Blood at each patch-test visit was drawn before the patch test was applied. Patients were eligible if aged 18 to 70, diagnosed with alopecia and judged suitable for DPC therapy, and pregnant patients were excluded. Total RNA was extracted from unfractionated whole blood collected in Tempus Blood RNA tubes.

The material was whole blood, obtained in connection with sensitization to the hapten diphenylcyclopropenone (DPC). This clonotype was sampled from a woman between 45 and 60 years old with alopecia areata. Some clones in this sample may be carry-over from other donors' samples. The rearranged segments are TRBV7-9 and TRBJ1-1, with an unclear D gene assignment. The CDR3 sequence is CASSFDMLTEAFF. The base sequence is TGTGCCAGCAGCTTTGACATGCTCACTGAAGCTTTCTTT.